This T cell receptor beta chain derives from a study of blood T cell repertoires in COVID-19. Background on the study: From T cells, B-cell-depleted T cells, or PBMCs came the material, which was cDNA or gDNA.

Source study methods: Reference gene primers were amplified, and this amplification served to estimate nucleated cell counts. Sequencing was performed with immunoSEQ multiplex PCR; in TCRdb, only in-frame clones are kept and a portion is missing. V, J and clone size were drawn from that table, and D and trimming were deduced from the DNA. The repertoire holds about 390,000 clones, with approximately 90% as singletons. The CDR3 consists of 17 residues. Germline loops: CDR1 LGHNA, CDR2 YNFKEQ. Trimming took off 0 bases at V and 0 bases at J, with 12 bases between the two ends. The age range of participants was roughly 18 to 90 years, with residence in under 30 US areas. Participants were placed into cohorts based on the clinical history they reported.

This clonotype was obtained from a woman in her 50s who had recovered from COVID-19. The chain recombines TRBV4-2 with TRBJ1-3; D is undetermined. Sequenced material: PBMCs or T cells enriched from blood (not recorded which). CDR3 amino acids: CASSQDLTGVSGNTIYF. As DNA, the CDR3 is TGTGCCAGCAGCCAAGATCTAACGGGAGTCTCTGGAAACACCATATATTTT.